Reported below is one TCR beta chain. What antigen it recognizes has not been identified. The sample belongs to a study of monozygotic twins with inflammatory bowel disease (dated by TCRdb to the late 2010s). Background on the whole study: A total of approximately 30 monozygotic twin pairs were included in the full study, comprising nine German pairs (four IBD-concordant, five IBD-discordant) and 19 IBD-discordant Danish pairs. Within discordant pairs, disease-associated traits were sought mainly by comparing IBD patients with their genetically identical healthy co-twins. Each individual had, on average, about 151 000 unique TCRalpha sequences and 181 000 unique TCRbeta sequences available for analysis. Overall results and qualifications from the work: The results gave no support for a single strong signal or clonotype linked to IBD. Differing immunosuppressive treatments among patients may have added background noise and inter-individual variability to the repertoires. No difference in repertoire similarity was observed between concordant and discordant twins, possibly owing to limited statistical power. The analysis was unable to tell different T cell subtypes apart. Compared with healthy twins, IBD patients shared fewer clonotypes with other individuals, and the difference was most pronounced in patients with signs of disease activity. Measured by the inverse Simpson index, TCRbeta repertoire diversity was lower in IBD patients than in their healthy co-twins.

Receptors were amplified or captured by 5' RACE. For each TCR library, around 3,500 ng of total RNA was used. cDNA was synthesized with SMARTScribe reverse transcriptase in eight separate reactions per sample. Unique molecular identifiers containing a 6-nucleotide sample barcode were introduced through template switching during cDNA synthesis. TCRalpha and TCRbeta cDNA was amplified by two nested PCRs of around 16 and 10 cycles, with bead purification after each PCR. Before amplification, the cDNA was treated with uracil DNA-glycosylase and purified using the QIAquick PCR purification kit. In the second PCR, Illumina TruSeq-compatible adapters and sample-specific barcodes were added. Library quality and concentration were assessed using TapeStation and Qubit, and about 5 ng of each library was pooled. Pooled libraries were sequenced on an Illumina HiSeq2500 single-index Rapid Run with 2 x 100 bp reads and custom sequencing primers. The paper's data handling went like this. MiGEC version 1.2.6 was used for UMI-based consensus assembly to correct PCR and sequencing errors. MiXCR version 2.1.1 handled V(D)J alignment, clonotype assembly and CDR3 extraction. Gene usage, clonotype sharing and MAIT/NKT TCR abundance were normalised by analysing the top 1000, 10 000 and 20 000 clonotypes per sample. Diversity was computed as the inverse Simpson index with the vegan R package after downsampling to 27 000 UMIs. Paired Mann-Whitney U tests were applied to discordant twin pairs, with Benjamini-Hochberg correction for multiple testing. TCRdb reprocessed the reads into one record per CDR3 protein sequence, lacking DNA. The V and J calls were not made by the authors but by TCRdb's processing. The sample table holds some 150,000 distinct CDR3 sequences. The ten largest account for approximately 7.4% of the sample.

From each donor, an approximately 2.5 ml peripheral blood sample was collected into PAXgene tubes and stored at -80 degrees C. Total RNA was isolated from whole blood with the PAXgene blood miRNA kit on an automated QIAcube, without T cell sorting. Peripheral blood from monozygotic twin pairs concordant or discordant for inflammatory bowel disease was subjected to deep TCRalpha and TCRbeta repertoire profiling with unique molecular barcoding. For every twin pair, smoking habits were documented, and each individual was categorised as a current, former or never smoker. Material for sequencing was blood. The sequence derives from a human donor with ulcerative colitis or Crohn's disease, or a healthy co-twin of an affected twin (not recorded which).

The CDR3: CASSSTFGLAGAGELFF. The chain is assembled from TRBV7-3 and TRBJ2-2; with no DNA, the TCRdb D assignment of TRBD2 cannot be verified. The germline V gene gives CDR1 as SGHTA and CDR2 as FQGTGA. From its cysteine to its phenylalanine, the CDR3 spans 17 amino acids. The record lacks a DNA sequence.